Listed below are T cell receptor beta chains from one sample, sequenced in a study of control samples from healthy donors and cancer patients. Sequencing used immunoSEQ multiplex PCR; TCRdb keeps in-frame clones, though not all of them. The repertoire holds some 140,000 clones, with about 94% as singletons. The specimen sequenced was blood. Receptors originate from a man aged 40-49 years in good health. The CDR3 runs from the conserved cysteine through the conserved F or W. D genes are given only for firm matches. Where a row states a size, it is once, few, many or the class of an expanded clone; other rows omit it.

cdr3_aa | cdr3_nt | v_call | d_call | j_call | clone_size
CAGGYNQPQHF | TGTGCGGGGGGTTACAATCAGCCCCAGCATTTT | TRBV30 | NA | TRBJ1-5 | once
CASSARQGRNEKLFF | TGTGCCAGCAGCGCCAGACAGGGTAGAAATGAAAAACTGTTTTTT | TRBV9 | TRBD1 | TRBJ1-4 | NA
CASSQVDRGPQYF | TGTGCCAGCAGCCAAGTGGACAGGGGTCCCCAGTACTTC | TRBV14 | TRBD1 | TRBJ2-5 | NA
CASSLVQGASEAFF | TGCGCCAGCAGCTTGGTACAGGGGGCAAGTGAAGCTTTCTTT | TRBV5-1 | TRBD1 | TRBJ1-1 | NA
CASSVLYEQYF | TGTGCCAGCAGTGTGCTTTACGAGCAGTACTTC | TRBV2 | NA | TRBJ2-7 | NA
CASGFSLAADTQYF | TGTGCTAGTGGTTTTTCCCTAGCGGCAGATACGCAGTATTTT | TRBV12-5 | TRBD2 | TRBJ2-3 | NA
CASSLVLPNYGYTF | TGCGCCAGCAGCTTGGTTCTCCCAAACTATGGCTACACCTTC | TRBV5-1 | NA | TRBJ1-2 | NA
CASSLTRDSTEAFF | TGCGCCAGCAGCTTGACCCGGGACAGCACTGAAGCTTTCTTT | TRBV5-1 | TRBD1 | TRBJ1-1 | NA
CASSVQGNGYTF | TGTGCCAGCAGTGTACAGGGGAATGGCTACACCTTC | TRBV2 | TRBD1 | TRBJ1-2 | NA
CASSLGTDSYEQYF | TGCGCCAGCAGCTTAGGGACGGATTCCTACGAGCAGTACTTC | TRBV5-1 | NA | TRBJ2-7 | NA
CASSFPQLYGYTF | TGTGCCAGCAGTTTCCCCCAGCTCTATGGCTACACCTTC | TRBV12-3/TRBV12-4 | NA | TRBJ1-2 | NA
CASSQDLTVLAKNIQYF | TGCGCCAGCAGCCAAGATCTGACTGTTCTAGCCAAAAACATTCAGTACTTC | TRBV4-1 | NA | TRBJ2-4 | NA
CASSLWGRPYEQYF | TGTGCCAGCAGTTTATGGGGCAGGCCATACGAGCAGTACTTC | TRBV28 | NA | TRBJ2-7 | once
CASSLTRDRGNSPLHF | TGTGCCAGCAGTTTGACCCGGGACAGGGGTAATTCACCCCTCCACTTT | TRBV6-5 | TRBD1 | TRBJ1-6 | NA
CASSLTGFGDNSPLHF | TGCGCCAGCAGCTTGACGGGTTTCGGCGATAATTCACCCCTCCACTTT | TRBV5-1 | NA | TRBJ1-6 | NA
CASSPLAGGPPDTQYF | TGTGCCAGCAGCCCTCTGGCGGGGGGACCCCCAGATACGCAGTATTTT | TRBV7-8 | TRBD2 | TRBJ2-3 | NA
CASGYGGQGRTQYF | TGTGCTAGTGGTTATGGAGGACAGGGGAGAACCCAGTACTTC | TRBV12-5 | TRBD1 | TRBJ2-5 | NA